These T cell receptor beta chains were read from a single sample in a study of metastatic and nonmetastatic thyroid tumors. TCRdb reanalyzed the PCR reads with MiXCR. The repertoire holds 26,000 or so clones, with roughly 17% as singletons. The sequencing input was blood. The receptor set was obtained from a male donor with papillary thyroid cancer or a benign thyroid nodule (not recorded which). Some clones in this sample may be carry-over from other donors' samples. Each CDR3 is given with its conserved first and last residue. The order of the fields is V gene, D gene, J gene, clone size, CDR3 DNA, CDR3 protein. The D gene is left open where the match is weak. Clone size, where shown, is once, few, many, or a class for clones that have expanded.

v_gene: TRBV3-1; d_gene: NA; j_gene: TRBJ1-1; abundance: many; CDR3nt: TGTGCCAGCAGCGGGGTGGGACTTCCAGGGGACACTGAAGCTTTCTTT; CDR3aa: CASSGVGLPGDTEAFF
v_gene: TRBV6-1; d_gene: TRBD1; j_gene: TRBJ2-7; abundance: medium-sized; CDR3nt: TGTGCCAGCAGCCTGAGACAGGGTCCCTACGAGCAGTACTTC; CDR3aa: CASSLRQGPYEQYF
v_gene: TRBV7-3; d_gene: NA; j_gene: TRBJ2-3; abundance: many; CDR3nt: TGTGCCAGCAGCAAATCCCGCACAGATACGCAGTATTTT; CDR3aa: CASSKSRTDTQYF
v_gene: TRBV28; d_gene: NA; j_gene: TRBJ2-7; abundance: many; CDR3nt: TGTGCCAGCAGCAGTGCGACAAACTCCTACGAGCAGTACTTC; CDR3aa: CASSSATNSYEQYF
v_gene: TRBV7-8; d_gene: TRBD2; j_gene: TRBJ2-7; abundance: many; CDR3nt: TGTGCCAGCAGCGAAGGGACTAGCGGTTCCTACGAGCAGTACTTC; CDR3aa: CASSEGTSGSYEQYF
v_gene: TRBV5-1; d_gene: TRBD2; j_gene: TRBJ2-1; abundance: many; CDR3nt: TGCGCCAGCAGCGAACTAGCGGGAGGTGGTAATGAGCAGTTCTTC; CDR3aa: CASSELAGGGNEQFF
v_gene: TRBV6-1; d_gene: TRBD1; j_gene: TRBJ2-4; abundance: many; CDR3nt: TGTGCCAGCAGTTGGCCGGGACAGTTAGCCAAAAACATTCAGTACTTC; CDR3aa: CASSWPGQLAKNIQYF
v_gene: TRBV16; d_gene: TRBD1; j_gene: TRBJ2-1; abundance: many; CDR3nt: TGTGCCAGCAGCTTGTTTGGACAGGGTAGTACTACCTCCTCCTACAATGAGCAGTTCTTC; CDR3aa: CASSLFGQGSTTSSYNEQFF
v_gene: TRBV20-1; d_gene: TRBD1; j_gene: TRBJ1-2; abundance: many; CDR3nt: TGCAGTGCTAGACCCGGACAGGGGAACTATGGCTACACCTTC; CDR3aa: CSARPGQGNYGYTF
v_gene: TRBV5-1; d_gene: NA; j_gene: TRBJ2-7; abundance: many; CDR3nt: TGCGCCAGCAGCTTTCAGGGATACGAGCAGTACTTC; CDR3aa: CASSFQGYEQYF
v_gene: TRBV5-6; d_gene: NA; j_gene: TRBJ1-3; abundance: many; CDR3nt: TGTGCCAGCAGCTTTATTGGGGATGGAAACACCATATATTTT; CDR3aa: CASSFIGDGNTIYF
v_gene: TRBV7-7; d_gene: NA; j_gene: TRBJ2-2; abundance: NA; CDR3nt: TGTGCTAGCAGCCGACAGTGGGCCGGGGAGCTGTTTTTT; CDR3aa: CASSRQWAGELFF
v_gene: TRBV18; d_gene: TRBD1; j_gene: TRBJ1-4; abundance: many; CDR3nt: TGTGCCAGCTCATCGGACGGGACAGCTGGTGAAAAACTGTTTTTT; CDR3aa: CASSSDGTAGEKLFF
v_gene: TRBV29-1; d_gene: NA; j_gene: TRBJ1-2; abundance: many; CDR3nt: TGCAGCGTTGACGGCAGGGCAAGCTATGGCTACACCTTC; CDR3aa: CSVDGRASYGYTF
v_gene: TRBV2; d_gene: NA; j_gene: TRBJ2-7; abundance: many; CDR3nt: TGTGCCAGCGTGAGGGCGCAGGGCCGGGACGAGCAGTACTTC; CDR3aa: CASVRAQGRDEQYF
v_gene: TRBV11-3; d_gene: NA; j_gene: TRBJ2-2; abundance: many; CDR3nt: TGTGCCAGCAGCCCCCCCGGCACCGGGGAGCTGTTTTTT; CDR3aa: CASSPPGTGELFF
v_gene: TRBV10-1; d_gene: TRBD2; j_gene: TRBJ2-2; abundance: many; CDR3nt: TGCGCCAGCCGCCCGGGACTAGCGGGAGACAGGTCTCCGGAGCTGTTTTTT; CDR3aa: CASRPGLAGDRSPELFF
v_gene: TRBV18; d_gene: NA; j_gene: TRBJ2-5; abundance: many; CDR3nt: TGTGCCAGCTCACCATTCGCAGCAGGCTTCCAAGAGACCCAGTACTTC; CDR3aa: CASSPFAAGFQETQYF
v_gene: TRBV11-3; d_gene: TRBD1; j_gene: TRBJ2-2; abundance: NA; CDR3nt: TGTGCCAGCAGCTTTAGGGGGCGGAACGGGGAGCTGTTTTTT; CDR3aa: CASSFRGRNGELFF
v_gene: TRBV28; d_gene: NA; j_gene: TRBJ2-7; abundance: few; CDR3nt: TGTGCCAGTAGTTTCAGTCCGGTGGGGCGGGGGCGGAAGCTCAGGGTGTACGAGCAGTACTTC; CDR3aa: CASSFSPVGRGRKLRVYEQYF
v_gene: TRBV2; d_gene: NA; j_gene: TRBJ2-3; abundance: NA; CDR3nt: TGTGCCAGCAGTGACATGACAGTTGTGAAACCAATCACAGATACGCAGTATTTT; CDR3aa: CASSDMTVVKPITDTQYF
v_gene: TRBV20-1; d_gene: TRBD2; j_gene: TRBJ2-2; abundance: NA; CDR3nt: TGCAGTGCTAGAGGCCTACTAGCGGGAGGACCCGGGGAGCTGTTTTTT; CDR3aa: CSARGLLAGGPGELFF
v_gene: TRBV3-1; d_gene: NA; j_gene: TRBJ1-4; abundance: many; CDR3nt: TGTGCCAGCAGCCAACTGGGAGGATTTGAAAAACTGTTTTTT; CDR3aa: CASSQLGGFEKLFF
v_gene: TRBV2; d_gene: NA; j_gene: TRBJ1-2; abundance: NA; CDR3nt: TGTGCCAGCAGCCGCTCGATCGGAGACTATGGCTACACCTTC; CDR3aa: CASSRSIGDYGYTF
v_gene: TRBV14; d_gene: NA; j_gene: TRBJ2-7; abundance: many; CDR3nt: TGTGCCAGCAGCCAAGGGCCGGGCCTCCGCTCCTACGAGCAGTACTTC; CDR3aa: CASSQGPGLRSYEQYF
v_gene: TRBV5-1; d_gene: NA; j_gene: TRBJ1-1; abundance: few; CDR3nt: TGCGCCAGCAGGCAGGGGTATAACACTGAAGCTTTCTTT; CDR3aa: CASRQGYNTEAFF
v_gene: TRBV12-3/TRBV12-4; d_gene: TRBD2; j_gene: TRBJ2-1; abundance: NA; CDR3nt: TGTGCCAGCACCTCTTACCTAGCGGGAGGGGATGAGCAGTTCTTC; CDR3aa: CASTSYLAGGDEQFF
v_gene: TRBV11-2; d_gene: NA; j_gene: TRBJ1-1; abundance: medium-sized; CDR3nt: TGTGCCAGCAGCTTAGGCAGTGGGACTGAAGCTTTCTTT; CDR3aa: CASSLGSGTEAFF
v_gene: TRBV6-5; d_gene: TRBD1; j_gene: TRBJ2-3; abundance: many; CDR3nt: TGTGCCAGCAGTTACGACAGGGGGCTTGAAGATACGCAGTATTTT; CDR3aa: CASSYDRGLEDTQYF
v_gene: TRBV5-1; d_gene: NA; j_gene: TRBJ2-7; abundance: many; CDR3nt: TGCGCCAGCACCCCCATGACTGGGACCTACGAGCAGTACTTC; CDR3aa: CASTPMTGTYEQYF
v_gene: TRBV28; d_gene: TRBD1; j_gene: TRBJ1-2; abundance: many; CDR3nt: TGTGCCAGCAGTCTAGGGACAGCCGGCTACACCTTC; CDR3aa: CASSLGTAGYTF
v_gene: TRBV3-1; d_gene: TRBD2; j_gene: TRBJ2-7; abundance: many; CDR3nt: TGTGCCAGCAGCCAAGGAACTAGCGGGGAGCCAAGTCCCCACGAGCAGTACTTC; CDR3aa: CASSQGTSGEPSPHEQYF
v_gene: TRBV18; d_gene: NA; j_gene: TRBJ2-2; abundance: many; CDR3nt: TGTGCCAGCTCCGCTCGGAGGCCGGAGACCGGGGAGCTGTTTTTT; CDR3aa: CASSARRPETGELFF
v_gene: TRBV29-1; d_gene: TRBD2; j_gene: TRBJ2-7; abundance: many; CDR3nt: TGCAGCGTTGAGGGCGGGGGCTCCTACGAGCAGTACTTC; CDR3aa: CSVEGGGSYEQYF
v_gene: TRBV11-3; d_gene: TRBD1; j_gene: TRBJ2-2; abundance: many; CDR3nt: TGTGCCAGCAGCTTAGGTGACAGGGCGAACACCGGGGAGCTGTTTTTT; CDR3aa: CASSLGDRANTGELFF
v_gene: TRBV20-1; d_gene: TRBD2; j_gene: TRBJ2-3; abundance: many; CDR3nt: TGCAGTGCTAGTAGTAGCGGGTGGGATACGCAGTATTTT; CDR3aa: CSASSSGWDTQYF
v_gene: TRBV2; d_gene: NA; j_gene: TRBJ1-3; abundance: many; CDR3nt: TGTGCCAGCACAAAACAACGATGGACTGGAAACACCATATATTTT; CDR3aa: CASTKQRWTGNTIYF
v_gene: TRBV28; d_gene: TRBD1; j_gene: TRBJ1-1; abundance: many; CDR3nt: TGTGCCAGCGATGGGAAGGACAGGGGGAACACTGAAGCTTTCTTT; CDR3aa: CASDGKDRGNTEAFF
v_gene: TRBV9; d_gene: NA; j_gene: TRBJ1-6; abundance: many; CDR3nt: TGTGCCAGCAGCGAGGGGAGGCGATCACCCCTCCATTTT; CDR3aa: CASSEGRRSPLHF
v_gene: TRBV3-1; d_gene: TRBD1; j_gene: TRBJ1-2; abundance: many; CDR3nt: TGTGCCAGCAGCATGACAGGGAGTGGCGGCTACACCTTC; CDR3aa: CASSMTGSGGYTF
v_gene: TRBV20-1; d_gene: NA; j_gene: TRBJ2-3; abundance: many; CDR3nt: TGCAGTGCTAGTTCGGAAAGCACAGATACGCAGTATTTT; CDR3aa: CSASSESTDTQYF